The 6 T cell receptor beta chains in this list originate from one sample, sequenced in a study of a mutant IDH1 vaccine in newly diagnosed glioma. The antigens for these receptors are not known. Sequencing used immunoSEQ multiplex PCR; TCRdb keeps in-frame clones, though not all of them. The sample lists under 40,000 clones; around 81% were seen once. Stated time point: week 47, end of study. The study gave 300 ug of mutant IDH1 20-mer peptide per vaccine dose, with topical imiquimod. Sequences were derived from PBMCs, sampled from a glioma patient whose treatment included an IDH1 peptide vaccine. The receptors stem from a man aged 25 to 40 with glioma.

The chain employs TRBV27 and TRBJ1-5; TRBD1 might be the D (5 bases). The CDR3 is 12 residues long. Germline-derived CDR1 and CDR2 are MNHEY and SMNVEV (reference sequence). Trimming stripped 5 bases from V and 4 bases from J, with 6 bases between. This chain's CDR3 is CASSQGNQPQHF. The CDR3 nucleotides read TGTGCCAGCAGTCAGGGTAATCAGCCCCAGCATTTT.

This chain connects TRBV5-1 to TRBJ2-3; TRBD2 might be the D (6 bases). The germline gives CDR1 SGHRS, CDR2 YFSETQ. Trimming stripped 1 base from V and 2 bases from J, with 14 bases between. The CDR3 totals 16 residues. DNA of the CDR3: TGCGCCAGCAGCTTGTGGGGACTGGACGACACAGATACGCAGTATTTT. Translated: CASSLWGLDDTDTQYF.

This clone was counted between two and nine times. The chain recombines TRBV27 with TRBJ1-2, with D unresolved. The CDR3 is 15 amino acids. The ends were cut back, 6 bases at V and 6 bases at J, with 20 bases in the middle. From germline, CDR1 is MNHEY and CDR2 SMNVEV (reference sequence). CDR3 sequence reads: CASSRFWSGEDGYTF. The CDR3 DNA reads as TGTGCCAGCAGCCGATTTTGGTCGGGTGAGGATGGCTACACCTTC.

The genes are TRBV28 and TRBJ1-1, with a tentative D call TRBD1 (5 bases). Germline CDR1 reads MDHEN; CDR2 reads SYDVKM. V lost 4 bases and J lost 3, with 15 bases in between. The CDR3 covers 15 residues. CDR3: CASSSWGGEDTEAFF. For the CDR3, the DNA is TGTGCCAGCAGTTCATGGGGGGGGGAGGACACTGAAGCTTTCTTT. The full variable domain, completed using reference TRBV28 and TRBJ1-1, is DVKVTQSSRYLVKRTGEKVFLECVQDMDHENMFWYRQDPGLGLRLIYFSYDVKMKEKGDIPEGYSVSREKKERFSLILESASTNQTSMYLCASSSWGGEDTEAFFGQGTRLTVV.

This chain uses TRBV5-1 with TRBJ1-4, with D perhaps TRBD1 (5 bases). CDR1 SGHRS and CDR2 YFSETQ come from the germline V gene. V dropped 7 bases and J dropped 6 bases, with 13 bases sitting between them. CDR3 length equals 13 residues. Here the CDR3 reads CASGRGTDEKLFF. CDR3 coding DNA: TGCGCCAGCGGGAGAGGGACGGATGAAAAACTGTTTTTT.

This chain uses TRBV2 with TRBJ2-5; D might be TRBD2 (5 bases). The CDR3 spans 13 residues. CDR1 SNHLY and CDR2 FYNNEI come from the germline V gene. V lost 4 bases and J 11 bases, leaving 17 bases between the germline ends. CDR3 in DNA: TGTGCCAGCAGTGGATTAACCGGGCGGGCGCAGTACTTC. Encoded protein: CASSGLTGRAQYF. The full variable domain, its missing parts supplied by reference TRBV2 and TRBJ2-5, is EPEVTQTPSHQVTQMGQEVILRCVPISNHLYFYWYRQILGQKVEFLVSFYNNEISEKSEIFDDQFSVERPDGSNFTLKIRSTKLEDSAMYFCASSGLTGRAQYFGPGTRLLVL.